Detailed here is one T cell receptor (beta chain). The antigen this receptor binds is unknown. The input lacks base qualities; no much larger clone sits a single base away. This sample is drawn from a study of shared clonotypes between healthy human individuals (dated by TCRdb to 2020 to 2022). In terms of the full investigation: The cohort comprised a couple of women and three men aged 18 to 49 years. Per donor, three plates each were used for CD4 naive and CD4 memory, two for CD8 naive, and one for CD8 memory. The study deeply sequenced blood TCR repertoires of roughly five healthy adults to estimate repertoire size and the extent of clonotype sharing between individuals. Different laboratories and diverse techniques were used to prepare libraries and sequence TCR repertoires, to increase sequencing depth and limit assay-specific biases. Per donor, leukapheresis produced somewhere between about 0.94 and 8.9 billion PBMCs.

TCR CDR3 regions were amplified from genomic DNA by multiplex PCR using the deep immunoSEQ assay. For each cell subset, the extracted genomic DNA was distributed evenly across all wells of several immunoSEQ 96-well plates, and each plate served as one replicate. For sorted subsets, each replicate PCR was loaded with roughly 190 ng genomic DNA, equivalent to 30,000 or so T cell genomes. Purified libraries were measured with a Qubit 3.0 fluorometer, size-checked on a Bioanalyzer 2100, and measured again with the KAPA Library Quantification kit. Every immunoSEQ 96-well plate was sequenced on a separate single-read 150-cycle Illumina NextSeq 550 flow cell. The study's own analysis went as follows. Because only junctional sequences without quality scores were contained in the immunoSEQ output, filtering matching that applied to full-length reads could not be performed. Sequences were annotated with PyIR, a Python wrapper for IgBLAST v1.9, using IMGT germline references to assign V/J genes and CDR3. Any read was removed if the V/J assignment was weak (E-value above 1e-6), the CDR3 was missing, or the read contained stop codons, out-of-frame junctions, or ambiguous translated residues. V3J clonotypes were defined as sequences sharing the same inferred V gene, J gene, and CDR3 amino acid sequence. Percentage overlap between repertoires was computed as shared unique clonotypes divided by the size of the smaller repertoire. RTK rarefaction, the Chao1 estimator, and Recon v2.1 estimates of unobserved clonotypes were used to assess repertoire richness. OLGA was used to compute generation probabilities for all TCRbeta clonotypes that the gDNA method yielded from a few donors. Imported from immuneACCESS, the table was reduced by TCRdb to in-frame sequences with V and J called. These copies leave out some clones; in studies compared against another copy, an unresolved V gene accounts for under half, and the cause of the remainder is not known. The V and J calls and the clone size are those of that table, but D and trimming were determined from the DNA. This sample has hundreds of thousands of clones in its table, and under 80% of those were observed once. Of the sample, less than 2% is held by the ten largest clones.

Donors were healthy HIV-negative adults with no recently reported acute infections or vaccinations. Every donor was a Caucasian adult residing in Nashville, Tennessee, USA. Magnetic negative selection was used to enrich CD4+ T cells, after which naive cells were positively selected on CD45RA and the negative fraction became the memory subset. Blood was collected by leukapheresis, and PBMCs were isolated by Ficoll-Histopaque density gradient centrifugation and then cryopreserved in liquid nitrogen vapor phase. Analytical flow cytometry was used to check the purity and quantity of each magnetically sorted T cell population. Each sorted fraction had its genomic DNA isolated and then quantified by UV absorbance on a Nanodrop 2000c. General study outcomes and caveats: Pairwise subsampling led to the expectation that sequencing depth would affect the degree of clonotype sharing among donors. The genetic and exposure-history diversity represented was limited by the small number of donors. When several donors were compared, the shared fraction of clonotypes was 5% to 6.5% for naive CD4, approximately 3.5% for naive CD8, about 2.4% for memory CD4, and 0.35% to 0.5% for memory CD8. Estimated clonotype richness was generally larger for naive than for memory subsets. Only blood was sampled, and tissue TCR repertoires likely differ from those in blood. Higher generation probabilities were observed for clonotypes shared by all four sorted-subset donors than for non-shared clonotypes. Even with the large sequencing depth, rarefaction of the sorted-subset datasets indicated that sequencing was incomplete.

Specimen: memory CD4+ T cells sorted from blood. The cell subset or site label corresponds to: CD45RA-negative fraction. The clonotype comes from a woman aged 25 to 39 in good health.

The bases read TGTGCCAGCAGCTTACACGGGAAGGTGAATGAGCAGTTCTTC. It specifies CASSLHGKVNEQFF. In this chain, TRBV11-3 is recombined with TRBJ2-1, with a weak D call of TRBD2 (5 bases match). Via the germline V gene, CDR1 is SGHNT and CDR2 YENEEA. The junction carries 12 bases between V and J, which are trimmed by 2 bases and 7 bases respectively. The CDR3 sequence holds 14 residues, the cysteine and phenylalanine included. The only DNA kept is the CDR3, 42 bases in frame from the first base. Outside the CDR3, residues come from the reference TRBV11-3 and TRBJ2-1 proteins, so the full variable domain is: EAGVVQSPRYKIIEKKQPVAFWCNPISGHNTLYWYLQNLGQGPELLIRYENEEAVDDSQLPKDRFSAERLKGVDSTLKIQPAELGDSAVYLCASSLHGKVNEQFFGPGTRLTVL.